One and the same sample provided the 27 T cell receptor beta chains below, sequenced in a study of T cells in women clearing cervical HPV infection. The assay was immunoSEQ multiplex PCR, and TCRdb's table has in-frame clones only and misses some. The repertoire shows around 19,000 clones; the top ten hold about 4.6%. The sequenced sample was blood buffy coat. The receptor source for this set is a woman between 18 and 69 years old with a cervical HPV16 infection that either progressed to CIN3+ or cleared (not recorded which).

The CDR3 loop is CASREPGSNEQYF. The CDR3 bases that were read are TGTGCCAGCAGAGAACCCGGGTCAAACGAG. The gene calls are TRBV6-1 and TRBJ2-7; no definite D call. The CDR3 end lies 3 residues beyond the end of the read and is filled in from the germline J gene. V gave up 6 bases and J gave up 5 bases, with 14 bases separating them. CDR1 and CDR2 (germline): MNHNS, SASEGT. The CDR3 length is 13 residues.

Comment on this clone: The CDR3 extends 3 residues past the end of the read, so its final part is completed from the germline J gene. The chain recombines TRBV29-1 with TRBJ2-5; possible D gene TRBD2, 5 bases. Trimming took off 4 bases at V and 5 bases at J, with 14 bases between the two ends. This CDR3 is 13 amino acids long. CDR1 and CDR2 (germline): SQVTM, ANQGSEA. The CDR3 reads CSVGPTSGETQYF. CDR3 DNA (partial): TGCAGCGTTGGGCCTACTAGTGGGGAGACC.

Points on this clone: Coverage ceases 3 residues before the CDR3 finishes, and the germline J gene fills in the end. V gene TRBV5-1 combines with J gene TRBJ1-1, with 8 bases that match TRBD1. The CDR3 loop spans 16 amino acids. The germline gives CDR1 SGHRS, CDR2 YFSETQ. V trimming: 0 bases; J trimming: 1 base; junction bases outside the gene matches: 5. The CDR3 region is CASSLGQGSGNTEAFF. The part of the CDR3 DNA that was read is TGCGCCAGCAGCTTGGGACAGGGGAGTGGGAACACTGAA.

Comments on this clone: The read falls 3 residues short of the CDR3 end, and the missing part is taken from the germline J gene. The rearrangement joins TRBV18 to TRBJ1-5, with D possibly matching TRBD1 (6 bases). Per the germline V gene, CDR1 is KGHSH and CDR2 is LQKENI. The CDR3 extends over 15 amino acids. The germline V and J ends were trimmed by 1 base and 4 bases, with 11 bases remaining between them. CDR3 bases read: TGTGCCAGCTCACCACGAGGACAGAGTAATCAGCCC. This encodes CASSPRGQSNQP. The entire CDR3 is CASSPRGQSNQPQHF.

For this clone: Its ends do not fully match the called genes, so a read error is possible. The read stops 3 residues short of the end of the CDR3; the missing end is completed from the germline J gene. This chain connects TRBV4-2 to TRBJ1-1; D possibly corresponds to TRBD1 (5 bases). The CDR3 runs to 15 residues. CDR1 is LGHNA, CDR2 YNFKEQ, per germline. The CDR3 loop is CASSRRQQPGTEAFF. The covered CDR3 bases are TGCGCCAGCAGCCGCAGACAGCAGCCGGGCACTGAA.

With respect to this clone: Read coverage stops 3 residues before the CDR3 terminus; the germline J gene supplies the remainder. This chain uses TRBV12-3 or TRBV12-4 with TRBJ2-5, with D perhaps TRBD2 (6 bases). The ends were cut back, 1 base at V and 2 bases at J, with 8 bases in the middle. The CDR3 sequence is 14 residues long. The sequenced CDR3 bases are TGTGCCAGCAGTTTAGGACTAGGGCAAGAGACC. Encoded protein: CASSLGLGQET. The full CDR3 is CASSLGLGQETQYF.

Turning to this clone: The read stops 3 residues short of the end of the CDR3; the missing end is completed from the germline J gene. The rearrangement uses TRBV7-2 and TRBJ2-1, with D unclear. Germline V lookup: CDR1 SGHTA, CDR2 FQGNSA. Trimming took off 5 bases at V and 0 bases at J, with 11 bases between the two ends. The CDR3 has 15 residues. The sequenced CDR3 bases are TGTGCCAGCAGCGTAGTTAGTAGCTCCTACAATGAG. Protein product: CASSVVSSSYNE. The whole CDR3 sequence is CASSVVSSSYNEQFF.

Points on this clone: The read comes to an end 3 residues before the CDR3 does, leaving the germline J gene to fill in the end. The genes are TRBV30 and TRBJ2-5; tentative D call: TRBD1 (5 bases). CDR1 and CDR2 (germline): GTSNPN, SVGIG (reference sequence). There are 12 residues in the CDR3. The V end lost 7 bases, the J end lost 1 base, and 10 bases lay between the germline ends. Here the CDR3 reads CAYDSFQETQYF. The CDR3 bases that were read are TGTGCCTACGACAGCTTCCAAGAGACC.

Worth noting for this clone: At one end the junction does not follow the germline gene, possibly because of a read error. The CDR3 DNA, read in part, is TGTACCAGCAGTAGACTAGAGACC. Encoded protein: CTSSRLET. The full CDR3 reads CTSSRLETQYF. The chain carries TRBV2 and TRBJ2-5; D ambiguous. The read terminates 3 residues before the CDR3 end, so the remaining end is supplied by the germline J gene. CDR1 is SNHLY, CDR2 FYNNEI, per germline. CDR3 size: 11 residues.

Worth noting for this clone: The read ends 3 residues before the CDR3 terminus; that terminus is restored from the germline J gene. V and J are TRBV28 and TRBJ2-7; D perhaps matches TRBD2 (6 bases). Germline V gives CDR1 MDHEN, CDR2 SYDVKM. The CDR3 contains 17 residues. V lost 2 bases and J lost 1, with 18 bases in between. The CDR3 DNA, read in part, is TGTGCCAGCAGTTTAAGGGTCATCCAGCGGGTATCCTACGAG. This encodes CASSLRVIQRVSYE. The CDR3 in full is CASSLRVIQRVSYEQYF.

Turning to this clone: The read finishes 3 residues shy of the CDR3 end, and the germline J gene is used to complete it. The chain links TRBV20-1 to TRBJ1-1; D unclear. Germline V gene lookup returns CDR1 DFQATT and CDR2 SNEGSKA (reference sequence). The CDR3 length is 15 residues. Trimming stripped 6 bases from V and 6 bases from J, with 23 bases between. The sequenced CDR3 bases are TGCAGTGCCCCTCGCGCCCCTCTCATGAGTGCTGAA. This translates into CSAPRAPLMSAE. The full CDR3 protein reads CSAPRAPLMSAEAFF.

By frequency, this clone is medium-sized. The read is 3 residues too short to cover the CDR3 end, so that end is filled in from the germline J gene. The chain couples TRBV29-1 to TRBJ2-3; 8 nucleotides agree with TRBD2. Trimming cost V 7 bases and J 3 bases; bases outside gene matches: 9. CDR1 and CDR2 from the germline V gene are SQVTM and ANQGSEA. The CDR3 has 14 amino acids. CDR3 DNA, as far as it was read: TGCAGCGCCCGACTAGCGACGACTACAGATACG. Residues: CSARLATTTDT. The CDR3 as a whole reads CSARLATTTDTQYF.

Remarks on this clone: The CDR3 is cut off 3 residues early in the read; its end comes from the germline J gene. The rearrangement uses TRBV2 and TRBJ1-4; tentative D call: TRBD1 (5 bases). Germline V gene sequence: CDR1 SNHLY, CDR2 FYNNEI. The V end lost 6 bases, the J end lost 8 bases, and 19 bases lay between the germline ends. This CDR3 region has 15 residues. The part of the CDR3 DNA that was read is TGTGCCAGCAGGGGCGGGGGAGGAGGTGAGGAAAAA. This gives the protein CASRGGGGGEEK. The CDR3 as a whole reads CASRGGGGGEEKLFF.

With respect to this clone: The CDR3 extends 3 residues past the end of the read, so its final part is completed from the germline J gene. V gene TRBV29-1 combines with J gene TRBJ2-2, with D hard to call. Germline values: CDR1 SQVTM, CDR2 ANQGSEA. The CDR3 has 13 residues. Trimming cost V 1 base and J 2 bases, with 5 bases left between them. CDR3 loop: CSVEGLNTGELFF. CDR3 DNA, as far as it was read: TGCAGCGTTGAAGGACTTAACACCGGGGAG.

Comment on this clone: The read ends 3 residues early relative to the CDR3; the germline J gene fills the gap. This sequence joins TRBV19 and TRBJ1-1; maybe TRBD1 (6 bases). CDR3 length: 15 amino acids. V was shortened by 1 base and J by 3 bases, with 12 bases between the two germline ends. Germline CDR1 and CDR2: LNHDA and SQIVND (reference sequence). The CDR3 loop reads CASSIAHRVDTEAFF. Incomplete CDR3 DNA: TGTGCCAGTAGTATAGCCCACAGGGTGGACACTGAA.

Of note for this clone: The sequenced fragment ends 3 residues before the CDR3 boundary, so the rest is inferred from the germline J gene. This chain uses TRBV12-3 or TRBV12-4 with TRBJ2-7; D is possibly TRBD1 (5 bases). V was clipped by 2 bases and J by 0 bases, with 11 bases between them. The CDR3 loop spans 15 amino acids. CDR3 DNA (partial): TGTGCCAGCAGTTTATCCTGGGGCATCTCCTACGAG. It is translated as CASSLSWGISYE. The entire CDR3 sequence reads CASSLSWGISYEQYF.

On this clone itself: From the germline J gene comes the end of the CDR3, since the read stops 3 residues before it. The J gene is TRBJ1-2, the V gene TRBV7-6, with 7 bases matching TRBD1. The CDR3 loop spans 13 amino acids. Germline-derived CDR1 and CDR2 are SGHVS and FNYEAQ. The sequenced part of the CDR3 DNA is TGTGCCAGCAGCTCGGGACAGAGAGAGAGC. Protein product: CASSSGQRES. The full CDR3 reads CASSSGQRESYTF.

A word on this clone: The CDR3 end falls 3 residues outside the read, so it is completed with the germline J gene. This chain links TRBV12-3 or TRBV12-4 with TRBJ1-1, with 9 bases identical to TRBD1. The CDR3 loop spans 15 amino acids. Trimming cost V 5 bases and J 5 bases; bases outside gene matches: 9. CDR3 DNA (partial): TGTGCCAGCAGTCCTATCGGGACAGGGTGGACTGAA. Its protein product is CASSPIGTGWTE. The entire CDR3 is CASSPIGTGWTEAFF.

Turning to this clone: The read comes to an end 3 residues before the CDR3 does, leaving the germline J gene to fill in the end. This sequence joins TRBV6-1 and TRBJ1-5; perhaps TRBD1 as D (6 bases). The V end was cut by 0 bases, the J end by 5 bases, with 11 bases between. This CDR3 has 15 amino acids. Germline V gene sequence: CDR1 MNHNS, CDR2 SASEGT. The CDR3 here is CASSEAGTLYQPQHF. Incomplete CDR3 DNA: TGTGCCAGCAGTGAAGCTGGGACATTGTATCAGCCC.

Of note for this clone: The read terminates 3 residues ahead of where the CDR3 ends, so the germline J gene completes it. The chain uses TRBV2 and TRBJ2-5; 11 bases are shared with TRBD1. The junction had 7 bases not matched to a gene; V was cut back by 6 bases and J by 4 bases. The germline CDR1 and CDR2 sequences are SNHLY and FYNNEI. This CDR3 is built from 15 residues. CDR3 sequence reads: CASRGGTGGGETQYF. CDR3 DNA (partial): TGTGCCAGCAGAGGTGGGACAGGGGGTGGAGAGACC.

Concerning this clone: With the read ending 3 residues before the CDR3 end, the germline J gene is used to fill in that end. The rearrangement uses TRBV7-2 and TRBJ1-6; D unclear. Germline CDR1 is SGHTA and CDR2 is FQGNSA. This CDR3 has 12 residues. The CDR3 loop is CASSFRYGALHF. The part of the CDR3 DNA that was read is TGTGCCAGCAGCTTTCGGTACGGGGCC.

A word on this clone: The missing CDR3 end, 3 residues past where the read stops, is filled in from the germline J gene. The V call is TRBV20-1, the J call TRBJ1-3; 8 nucleotides agree with TRBD1. CDR1 is DFQATT and CDR2 is SNEGSKA in the germline V gene (reference sequence). The junction had 7 bases not matched to a gene; V was cut back by 6 bases and J by 6 bases. The CDR3 sequence is 13 residues long. The sequenced part of the CDR3 DNA is TGCAGTGCGAAACAGGGGGAAGCAAACACC. It is translated as CSAKQGEANT. The whole CDR3 reads CSAKQGEANTIYF.

Notes on this clone: The CDR3 end lies 3 residues beyond the end of the read and is filled in from the germline J gene. J is TRBJ2-7 and V is TRBV28; D may be TRBD1 (6 bases). This CDR3 is built from 18 residues. Germline CDR1 MDHEN, CDR2 SYDVKM. V gave up 3 bases and J gave up 0 bases, with 21 bases separating them. The CDR3 region is CASSFTGYERSLSYEQYF. The CDR3 DNA, read in part, is TGTGCCAGCAGTTTTACAGGGTACGAGCGGTCCCTCTCCTACGAG.

For this clone: The observed sequence ends 3 residues before the CDR3 terminus, with the missing tail filled in from the germline J gene. The J gene is TRBJ1-1, the V gene TRBV20-1, with D tentatively TRBD1 (6 bases). Germline V lookup: CDR1 DFQATT, CDR2 SNEGSKA (reference sequence). The CDR3 extends over 14 amino acids. V gave up 1 base and J gave up 3 bases, with 12 bases separating them. The sequenced CDR3 bases are TGCAGTGCTAGAGGCCGGGACATTTACACTGAA. Its protein product is CSARGRDIYTE. The whole CDR3 sequence reads CSARGRDIYTEAFF.

Worth noting for this clone: The read terminates 3 residues ahead of where the CDR3 ends, so the germline J gene completes it. The rearrangement links TRBV13 to TRBJ1-1; D gene uncertain. CDR1 is PRHDT and CDR2 is FYEKMQ in the germline V gene (reference sequence). This CDR3 spans 14 amino acids. Trimming cost V 7 bases and J 4 bases, with 16 bases left between them. The chain's CDR3 is CASKLRGLSTEAFF. CDR3 DNA (partial): TGTGCCAGCAAACTTAGAGGGTTGAGCACTGAA. Full variable domain (remainder filled in from reference TRBV13 and TRBJ1-1): AAGVIQSPRHLIKEKRETATLKCYPIPRHDTVYWYQQGPGQDPQFLISFYEKMQSDKGSIPDRFSAQQFSDYHSELNMSSLELGDSALYFCASKLRGLSTEAFFGQGTRLTVV.

On this clone: The read finishes 3 residues shy of the CDR3 end, and the germline J gene is used to complete it. The V and J genes are TRBV6-2 or TRBV6-3 and TRBJ1-6; TRBD1 matches at 11 bases. V lost 5 bases to trimming and J lost 12 bases; unmatched junction nucleotides: 12. Germline-derived CDR1 and CDR2 are MNHEY and SVGEGT. CDR3 size: 16 residues. Incomplete CDR3 DNA: TGTGCCAGCAGTCCTCCGGGACAGGGGGGTAGGGGACCC. Translating it yields CASSPPGQGGRGP. The CDR3 as a whole reads CASSPPGQGGRGPLHF.

About this clone itself: Sequencing ends 3 residues short of the CDR3 end; the germline J gene provides the rest. This sequence joins TRBV7-2 and TRBJ2-4; D could derive from TRBD1 or TRBD2 (6 bases each). The CDR3 contains 15 residues. V was cut by 5 bases and J by 4 bases, with 15 bases left in between. CDR1 is SGHTA and CDR2 is FQGNSA in the germline V gene. CDR3 residues: CASSGGGTGKNIQYF. The covered CDR3 bases are TGTGCCAGCAGCGGGGGCGGGACGGGGAAAAACATT.